This T cell receptor (beta chain) was captured in a study of PD-1 blockade in mismatch repair-deficient tumors. Method: immunoSEQ multiplex PCR; TCRdb's copy keeps in-frame clones and lacks some. The sample lists about 51,000 clones, approximately 78% seen once, with over 3% in the top ten. CDR1 is SEHNR, CDR2 FQNEAQ, per germline (reference sequence). Trimming left V 5 bases short and J 7 bases short, with 7 bases between. The CDR3 has 11 amino acids. The receptor was isolated from an adult with mismatch repair-deficient cancer. The gene calls are TRBV7-9 and TRBJ2-3, with unresolved D. Sequencing was performed on peripheral blood, taken 4 weeks after starting pembrolizumab. The CDR3 region has the DNA TGTGCCAGCAGCCGCGACAATACGCAGTATTTT. Protein product: CASSRDNTQYF. The full variable domain, in which reference TRBV7-9 and TRBJ2-3 provide the parts outside the CDR3, is DTGVSQNPRHKITKRGQNVTFRCDPISEHNRLYWYRQTLGQGPEFLTYFQNEAQLEKSRLLSDRFSAERPKGSFSTLEIQRTEQGDSAMYLCASSRDNTQYFGPGTRLTVL.